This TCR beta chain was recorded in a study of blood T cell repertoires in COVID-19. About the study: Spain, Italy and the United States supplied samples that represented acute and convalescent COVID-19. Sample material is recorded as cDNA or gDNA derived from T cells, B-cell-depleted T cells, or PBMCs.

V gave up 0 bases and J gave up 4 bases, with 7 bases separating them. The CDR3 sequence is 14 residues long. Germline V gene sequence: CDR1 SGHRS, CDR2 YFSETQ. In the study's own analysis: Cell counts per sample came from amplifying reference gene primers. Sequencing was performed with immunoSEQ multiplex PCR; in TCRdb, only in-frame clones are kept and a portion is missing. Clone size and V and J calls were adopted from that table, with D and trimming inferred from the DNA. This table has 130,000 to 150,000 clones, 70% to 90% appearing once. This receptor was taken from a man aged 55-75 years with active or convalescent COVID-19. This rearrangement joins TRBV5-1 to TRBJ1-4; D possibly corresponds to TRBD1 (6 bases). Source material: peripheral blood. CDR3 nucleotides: TGCGCCAGCAGCTTGGGGGGGCGTAATGAAAAACTGTTTTTT. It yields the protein CASSLGGRNEKLFF.